This entry describes one T cell receptor beta chain. The V end lost 4 bases, the J end lost 8 bases, and 14 bases lay between the germline ends. This CDR3 is built from 14 residues. Germline CDR1 and CDR2: SGHNT and YENEEA. This entry belongs to a study of blood T cell repertoires in COVID-19. Study in general: The samples span acute and convalescent COVID-19 from the United States, Italy and Spain.

Sequencing was performed with immunoSEQ multiplex PCR; in TCRdb, only in-frame clones are kept and a portion is missing. The top ten clones hold less than 2% of a sample with almost 400,000 clones, around nine tenths of them seen once. Participant reports of clinical history set cohort assignment. The specimen sequenced was PBMCs or T cells enriched from blood (not recorded which). The receptor was derived from a woman in her thirties who had recovered from COVID-19. This chain uses TRBV11-3 with TRBJ1-4, with D tentatively TRBD1 (5 bases). This chain's CDR3 is CASSSRWGREKLFF. CDR3 nucleotides: TGTGCCAGCAGCTCTAGGTGGGGCAGGGAAAAACTGTTTTTT.